The sequence of this T cell receptor (beta chain) was determined in a study of tumor-infiltrating lymphocytes in localized non-small cell lung cancer. By frequency in the sample, this clone is medium-sized. The CDR3 is made up of 14 amino acids. V lost 0 bases to trimming and J lost 8 bases, with 13 bases between them. Germline loops: CDR1 LGHNA, CDR2 YNFKEQ. This table comes from immunoSEQ multiplex PCR, and its TCRdb copy is limited to in-frame clones, with some not included. The table lists thousands of clones, approximately 75% of them singletons. This receptor was taken from a human donor with non-small cell lung cancer. The source material was uninvolved lung tissue not adjacent to the tumor. The chain joins TRBV4-2 to TRBJ1-2; D remains unclear. CDR3 coding DNA: TGTGCCAGCAGCCAAGATCTGAGGATTCGGGGCTACACCTTC. This codes for CASSQDLRIRGYTF.